The rows below give T cell receptor beta chains drawn from one sample of a study of immune evolution from preneoplasia to lung adenocarcinoma. Sequencing was performed with immunoSEQ multiplex PCR; in TCRdb, only in-frame clones are kept and a portion is missing. The sample holds some 4,000 clones; approximately 73% are singletons and the top ten take 13% to 15%. Material for sequencing was FFPE invasive lung adenocarcinoma tissue. Receptors were obtained from a person between 65 and 80 years old with invasive lung adenocarcinoma. Some clones in this sample may be carry-over from other donors' samples. CDR3s include the opening cysteine and the closing phenylalanine or tryptophan. A D gene is named only where the DNA matches it firmly. The size field is filled for only some rows; it gives once, few, many or a size class.

D | size | J | V | CDR3 | DNA
TRBD2 | large | TRBJ2-5 | TRBV4-2 | CASSQEVAGEGKFTQYF | TGTGCCAGCAGCCAAGAGGTAGCGGGAGAGGGAAAGTTCACCCAGTACTTC
TRBD2 | NA | TRBJ2-3 | TRBV7-6 | CASSLGVGGDTDTQYF | TGTGCCAGCAGCTTAGGAGTTGGGGGGGACACAGATACGCAGTATTTT
NA | NA | TRBJ1-5 | TRBV5-1 | CASSLTGNSNQPQHF | TGCGCCAGCAGCTTGACAGGTAATAGCAATCAGCCCCAGCATTTT
TRBD2 | NA | TRBJ2-5 | TRBV28 | CASSFTGGGRETQYF | TGTGCCAGCAGTTTCACGGGAGGAGGTCGAGAGACCCAGTACTTC
NA | NA | TRBJ1-5 | TRBV15 | CATSRAGVNQPQHF | TGTGCCACCAGCAGAGCAGGGGTAAATCAGCCCCAGCATTTT
NA | NA | TRBJ1-4 | TRBV27 | CASSFGNEKLFF | TGTGCCAGCAGTTTTGGTAATGAAAAACTGTTTTTT
NA | NA | TRBJ2-1 | TRBV20-1 | CSVSSNEQFF | TGCAGTGTTAGTAGCAATGAGCAGTTCTTC
NA | few | TRBJ1-2 | TRBV27 | CASTQGGRDGYTF | TGTGCCAGCACACAAGGGGGTAGGGATGGCTACACCTTC
NA | few | TRBJ1-1 | TRBV14 | CASRRSGTKAFF | TGTGCCAGCAGACGGAGCGGGACCAAAGCTTTCTTT
NA | NA | TRBJ1-1 | TRBV5-1 | CASSLAENGGADTEAFF | TGCGCCAGCAGCTTGGCCGAAAATGGGGGGGCAGACACTGAAGCTTTCTTT
TRBD1 | NA | TRBJ2-7 | TRBV6-6 | CASSGTDNHYEQYF | TGTGCCAGCAGCGGGACAGATAATCACTACGAGCAGTACTTC
NA | NA | TRBJ2-5 | TRBV7-6 | CASSSLHVLKETQYF | TGTGCCAGCAGCTCCTTACACGTCTTAAAGGAGACCCAGTACTTC
NA | NA | TRBJ1-3 | TRBV18 | CASSPSQPGRGNTIYF | TGTGCCAGCTCACCCAGCCAGCCAGGTCGCGGAAACACCATATATTTT
TRBD2 | NA | TRBJ2-7 | TRBV4-2 | CASSQGASGKYEQYF | TGTGCCAGCAGCCAAGGTGCTAGCGGGAAGTACGAGCAGTACTTC
TRBD1 | NA | TRBJ1-1 | TRBV2 | CASRGTGRDTEAFF | TGTGCCAGCAGGGGGACAGGGAGGGACACTGAAGCTTTCTTT
NA | NA | TRBJ2-1 | TRBV5-1 | CASKLARSYNEQFF | TGCGCCAGCAAACTAGCCCGCTCCTACAATGAGCAGTTCTTC
NA | NA | TRBJ2-5 | TRBV19 | CASSLSGSPPSETQYF | TGTGCCAGTAGTCTCTCCGGGTCACCCCCGTCAGAGACCCAGTACTTC